The clone carrying this T cell receptor (beta chain) was seen many times. No antigen is known for it. A sample-barcoded 5' primer and a J-beta primer mix were used in a second PCR of roughly 7 to 12 cycles. TCRdb reanalysed the 5' RACE reads using MiXCR and keeps one entry per CDR3 protein. The sample gives 750,000 to 950,000 distinct CDR3 sequences, about 55% of which show up once; around 41% is in the top ten. The J segment lost 3 bases and the V segment lost 8 bases, leaving 5 bases of the junction unmatched. This CDR3 comprises 13 residues. Germline-derived CDR1 and CDR2 are LGHDT and YNNKEL (reference sequence). These data originate in a study of blood T cells in healthy people across ages. Findings of the study overall: TCR beta diversity, measured per million T cells, fell in a roughly linear way with age. It was the long-lived donors that had more naive CD4+ cells and higher diversity than aged donors.

This receptor was obtained from a man older than 75 in good health. Material: blood. The chain combines TRBV3-1 with TRBJ2-7; the match to TRBD1 covers 9 bases. The chain's CDR3 is CASSQGQGYEQYF. CDR3 coding DNA: TGTGCCAGCTCTCAGGGACAGGGCTACGAGCAGTACTTC.